One and the same sample provided the 23 T cell receptor beta chains below, sequenced in a study of T cell repertoires in cytomegalovirus infection. TCRdb reprocessed the reads with MiXCR, giving one entry per CDR3 protein. The data hold approximately 750,000 distinct CDR3 sequences, with under 40% observed a single time. Sequenced sample: PBMCs. The receptors derive from a human donor in good health (CMV status not recorded). Some clones in this sample may be carry-over from other donors' samples.

The J gene is TRBJ1-1, the V gene TRBV7-4; D may be TRBD1 (5 bases). Trimming left V 4 bases short and J 6 bases short, with 15 bases between. Germline CDR1 SGHVT, CDR2 SQSDAQ. This CDR3 comprises 14 residues. This CDR3 is CASSWISTVSEAFF. CDR3 nucleotides: TGTGCCAGCAGCTGGATTTCGACAGTTTCTGAAGCTTTCTTT.

This clonotype occurred a few times. The V and J genes are TRBV28 and TRBJ1-1; D might be TRBD1 (5 bases). Trimming pared 6 bases from V and 9 bases from J, leaving 14 bases between. The CDR3 is 12 residues long. Germline CDR1 and CDR2: MDHEN and SYDVKM. This CDR3 reads CASSLRQGQAFF. CDR3 DNA sequence: TGTGCCAGCAGCTTAAGGCAGGGCCAAGCTTTCTTT.

Comment on this clonotype: The junction departs from the called germline gene at one end, perhaps through a read error. This chain links TRBV11-3 with TRBJ2-3; D is unclear. The CDR3 extends over 12 amino acids. CDR1 SGHNT and CDR2 YENEEA come from the germline V gene. CDR3 bases: TGTGCCAGCAGCTTAGGGTCAGATACGCATTATTTT. Protein sequence: CASSLGSDTHYF.

The chain uses TRBV2 and TRBJ1-3; TRBD1 matches 9 bases. This CDR3 is 13 amino acids long. Germline V CDR1 and CDR2: SNHLY, FYNNEI. The V and J ends lost 8 bases and 7 bases, in that order; junction bases with no gene match: 6. CDR3: CASRSTGGNTIYF. CDR3 bases: TGTGCCAGCCGATCGACAGGGGGGAACACCATATATTTT.

This clonotype was recorded a few times. This chain connects TRBV11-2 to TRBJ2-1, with D perhaps matching TRBD1 (6 bases). V was shortened by 5 bases and J by 7 bases, with 30 bases between the two germline ends. Germline V lookup: CDR1 SGHAT, CDR2 FQNNGV. This CDR3 region has 19 residues. The CDR3 region has the DNA TGTGCCAGCAGCGAAAGCATACCCAAGCCGACAGGTCATCTAAATGAGCAGTTCTTC. As protein: CASSESIPKPTGHLNEQFF.

With respect to this clonotype: Germline is not matched at one junction end, which may reflect a read error. V gene TRBV5-1 combines with J gene TRBJ2-5; D is possibly TRBD1 (6 bases). This CDR3 region has 16 residues. The germline CDR1 and CDR2 sequences are SGHRS and YFSETQ. In DNA, the CDR3 is TGCGCAAGCAGGCAGCTTTACGGGACACCTCAAGAGACCCAGTCCTTC. It is translated as CASRQLYGTPQETQSF.

This clonotype was detected ten times or more. This rearrangement joins TRBV19 to TRBJ1-6; D is perhaps TRBD1 (5 bases). CDR3 length equals 15 residues. Germline V gene lookup returns CDR1 LNHDA and CDR2 SQIVND (reference sequence). V dropped 5 bases and J dropped 4 bases, with 12 bases sitting between them. The chain's CDR3 is CASSGATVYNSPLHF. CDR3 nucleotides: TGTGCCAGTAGTGGAGCGACAGTTTATAATTCACCCCTCCACTTT.

This clonotype was observed a few times. This rearrangement joins TRBV4-1 to TRBJ2-7, with TRBD1 as a possible D gene (6 bases). The CDR3 has 16 residues. Trimming stripped 1 base from V and 2 bases from J, with 15 bases between. Germline V gene sequence: CDR1 MGHRA, CDR2 YSYEKL. The CDR3: CASSQATQGYPYEQYF. CDR3 coding DNA: TGCGCCAGCAGCCAAGCTACCCAGGGGTACCCCTACGAGCAGTACTTC.

This chain joins TRBV6-6 and TRBJ1-1, with TRBD1 matching 8 bases. Trimming at V came to 0 bases and at J to 4 bases, leaving 19 bases not matched to a gene. The CDR3 has 20 residues. Germline V lookup: CDR1 MNHNY, CDR2 SVGAGI (reference sequence). The CDR3 DNA reads TGTGCCAGCAGTTACTCCCCCCTGGACAGGGCCCATGAACATTTCACTGAAGCTTTCTTT. The encoded protein is CASSYSPLDRAHEHFTEAFF.

The chain carries TRBV19 and TRBJ2-7, with 10 bases aligning to TRBD2. Germline loops: CDR1 LNHDA, CDR2 SQIVND (reference sequence). The CDR3 consists of 16 residues. J lost 1 base, V lost 5 bases, and 8 bases had no gene match. The CDR3 coding sequence is TGTGCCAGTAGTTCCTTACCGGGACTAGCGTCCTACGAGCAGTACTTC. It encodes CASSSLPGLASYEQYF.

The J gene is TRBJ2-7, the V gene TRBV25-1, with D perhaps TRBD1 (6 bases). Trimming cost V 7 bases and J 3 bases, with 22 bases left between them. This CDR3 has 16 residues. In germline, CDR1 is MGHDK, CDR2 SYGVNS. Here the CDR3 reads CASIQDEQGHNYEQYF. The CDR3 bases are TGTGCCAGCATTCAGGATGAACAGGGACATAACTACGAGCAGTACTTC.

The rearrangement uses TRBV14 and TRBJ1-2; a possible D gene is TRBD1 (6 bases). Trimming stripped 2 bases from V and 8 bases from J, with 15 bases between. CDR1 is SGHDN, CDR2 FVKESK, per germline. CDR3 length: 14 amino acids. CDR3 DNA sequence: TGTGCCAGCAGCCAATTAACAGGGCCGGGAGGCTACACCTTC. Protein: CASSQLTGPGGYTF.

The chain joins TRBV12-3 or TRBV12-4 to TRBJ2-1; no clear D gene. Trimming cost V 5 bases and J 3 bases, with 5 bases left between them. The CDR3 runs to 12 residues. CDR3 in DNA: TGTGCCAGCAGTCAGAACTACAATGAGCAGTTCTTC. It encodes CASSQNYNEQFF.

The V gene is TRBV19, the J gene TRBJ1-2; the match to TRBD1 covers 8 bases. With V trimmed by 5 bases and J by 4 bases, 9 bases remained unmatched. The CDR3 totals 15 residues. From germline, CDR1 is LNHDA and CDR2 SQIVND (reference sequence). In DNA, the CDR3 is TGTGCCAGTAGTCCGTGGACAGGGAAGGCCTATGGCTACACCTTC. Translating it yields CASSPWTGKAYGYTF.

The gene calls are TRBV7-2 and TRBJ2-1; no clear D. The CDR3 totals 14 residues. Germline V gene lookup returns CDR1 SGHTA and CDR2 FQGNSA. The ends were cut back, 5 bases at V and 6 bases at J, with 14 bases in the middle. CDR3 in DNA: TGTGCCAGCAGCCTAATCTCCAGCATCAATGAGCAGTTCTTC. Its translation is CASSLISSINEQFF.

The rearrangement links TRBV6-5 to TRBJ2-5; no firm D call. The ends were cut back, 2 bases at V and 5 bases at J, with 12 bases in the middle. The germline gives CDR1 MNHEY, CDR2 SVGAGI. This CDR3 comprises 14 residues. CDR3 DNA sequence: TGTGCCAGCAGTTACGTCCTCGGTTTGGAGACCCAGTACTTC. The encoded protein is CASSYVLGLETQYF.

V and J are TRBV2 and TRBJ1-2, with D maybe TRBD1 (6 bases). Germline values: CDR1 SNHLY, CDR2 FYNNEI. This CDR3 has 13 amino acids. Trimming stripped 5 bases from V and 8 bases from J, with 15 bases between. The CDR3, as DNA: TGTGCCAGCAGTCCCCAGGGGCCGGGGGGCTACACCTTC. The encoded protein is CASSPQGPGGYTF.

This clonotype was counted only a few times. The chain employs TRBV7-6 and TRBJ2-3, with 9 bases that match TRBD2. V lost 0 bases to trimming and J lost 4 bases; unmatched junction nucleotides: 5. Germline V CDR1 and CDR2: SGHVS, FNYEAQ. The CDR3 extends over 16 amino acids. CDR3 coding DNA: TGTGCCAGCAGCTTAGCGACAGCGGGGGGATCAGATACGCAGTATTTT. It encodes CASSLATAGGSDTQYF.

CDR3 loop: CSARKSAHEQGQYF. As DNA, the CDR3 is TGCAGTGCTAGAAAGTCGGCTCACGAGCAGGGGCAGTATTTT. The chain couples TRBV20-1 to TRBJ2-3; tentative D call: TRBD1 (5 bases). V dropped 2 bases and J dropped 11 bases, with 20 bases sitting between them. The CDR3 spans 14 residues. The germline CDR1 and CDR2 sequences are DFQATT and SNEGSKA (reference sequence).

This clonotype was detected only a few times. CDR3 DNA sequence: TGTGCCAGCAGCCGCTACAGGGACTTGACCCCCTACGAGCAGTACTTC. Amino acid sequence: CASSRYRDLTPYEQYF. The V and J genes are TRBV3-1 and TRBJ2-7, with D possibly being TRBD1 or TRBD2 (6 bases each). Germline V gene sequence: CDR1 LGHDT, CDR2 YNNKEL (reference sequence). The length of the CDR3 is 16 residues. Trimming removed 4 bases at V and 2 bases at J, with 18 bases between.

V is TRBV29-1 and J is TRBJ2-1, with D possibly matching TRBD2 (5 bases). Germline values: CDR1 SQVTM, CDR2 ANQGSEA. V was cut by 5 bases and J by 3 bases, with 11 bases left in between. CDR3 length equals 13 residues. This CDR3 is CSVPGMFYNEQFF. CDR3 DNA sequence: TGCAGCGTTCCCGGGATGTTCTACAATGAGCAGTTCTTC.

V usage is TRBV28 and J usage is TRBJ1-5; D is ambiguous. CDR1 and CDR2 (germline): MDHEN, SYDVKM. Trimming cost V 8 bases and J 0 bases, with 11 bases left between them. The CDR3 covers 14 residues. DNA for the CDR3: TGTGCCAGCCTTAGTCCGTTTAGCAATCAGCCCCAGCATTTT. Translation: CASLSPFSNQPQHF.

This chain connects TRBV11-3 to TRBJ1-1; no clear D gene. This CDR3 contains 13 residues. Trimming shortened V by 5 bases and J by 4 bases, and 11 bases separated the two germline ends. Germline CDR1 is SGHNT and CDR2 is YENEEA. For the CDR3, the DNA is TGTGCCAGCAGCGCAAGACCTCGCACTGAAGCTTTCTTT. Translating it yields CASSARPRTEAFF.